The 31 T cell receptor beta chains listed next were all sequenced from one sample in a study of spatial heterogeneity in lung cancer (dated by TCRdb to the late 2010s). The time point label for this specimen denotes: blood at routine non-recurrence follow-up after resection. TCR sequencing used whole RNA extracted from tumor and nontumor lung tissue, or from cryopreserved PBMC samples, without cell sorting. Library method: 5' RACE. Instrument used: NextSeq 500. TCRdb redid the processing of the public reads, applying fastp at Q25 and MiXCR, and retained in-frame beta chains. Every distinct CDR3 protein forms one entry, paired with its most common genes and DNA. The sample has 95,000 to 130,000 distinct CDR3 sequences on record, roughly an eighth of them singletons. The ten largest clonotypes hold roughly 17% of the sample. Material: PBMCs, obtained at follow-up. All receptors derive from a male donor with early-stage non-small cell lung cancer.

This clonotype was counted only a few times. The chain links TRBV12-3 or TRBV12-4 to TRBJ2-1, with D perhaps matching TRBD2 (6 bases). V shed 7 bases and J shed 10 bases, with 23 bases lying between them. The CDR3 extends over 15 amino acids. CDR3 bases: TGTGCCAGCACCGAACCGGGACTCCGGGCCACCGAGCAGTTCTTC. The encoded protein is CASTEPGLRATEQFF.

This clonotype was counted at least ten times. In DNA form, the CDR3 reads TGTGCCAGCAGCTTAGGAGGAAGGACTGAAGCTTTCTTT. Translated, it gives CASSLGGRTEAFF. The chain links TRBV7-8 to TRBJ1-1; D gene ambiguous. The germline V gene encodes CDR1 SGHVS and CDR2 FQNEAQ. V lost 1 base and J lost 5, with 8 bases in between. The CDR3 is 13 residues long.

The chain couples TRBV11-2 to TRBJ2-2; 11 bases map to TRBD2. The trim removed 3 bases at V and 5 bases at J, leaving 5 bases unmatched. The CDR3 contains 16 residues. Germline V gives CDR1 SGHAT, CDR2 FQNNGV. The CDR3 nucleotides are TGTGCCAGCAGCTTGGCGGGACTAGCGGCGACCGGGGAGCTGTTTTTT. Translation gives CASSLAGLAATGELFF.

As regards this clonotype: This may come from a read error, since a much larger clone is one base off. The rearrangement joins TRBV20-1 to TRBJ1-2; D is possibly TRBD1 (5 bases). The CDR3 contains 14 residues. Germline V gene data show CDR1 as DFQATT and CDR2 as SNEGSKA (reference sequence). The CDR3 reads CSARRQSLSYDYTF. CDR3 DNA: TGCAGTGCTAGACGACAGTCACTAAGCTATGACTACACCTTC.

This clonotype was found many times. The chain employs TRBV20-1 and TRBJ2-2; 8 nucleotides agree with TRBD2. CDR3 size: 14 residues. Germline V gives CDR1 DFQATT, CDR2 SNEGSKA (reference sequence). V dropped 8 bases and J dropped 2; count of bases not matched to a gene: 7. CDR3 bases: TGCAGTAGCGTAGCGGGACGTAACACCGGGGAGCTGTTTTTT. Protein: CSSVAGRNTGELFF.

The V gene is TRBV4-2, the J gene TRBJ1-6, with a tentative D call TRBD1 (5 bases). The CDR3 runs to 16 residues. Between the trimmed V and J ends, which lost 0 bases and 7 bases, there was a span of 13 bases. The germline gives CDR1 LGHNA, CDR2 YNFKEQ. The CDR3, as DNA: TGTGCCAGCAGCCAAGAGGGGGGACGACTCAATTCACCCCTCCACTTT. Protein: CASSQEGGRLNSPLHF.

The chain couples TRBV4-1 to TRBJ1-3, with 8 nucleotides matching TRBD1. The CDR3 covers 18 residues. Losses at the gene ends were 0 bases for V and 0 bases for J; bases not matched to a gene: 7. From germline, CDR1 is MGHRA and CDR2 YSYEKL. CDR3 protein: CASSQDKGQGISGNTIYF. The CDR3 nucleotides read TGCGCCAGCAGCCAAGACAAAGGACAGGGAATCTCTGGAAACACCATATATTTT.

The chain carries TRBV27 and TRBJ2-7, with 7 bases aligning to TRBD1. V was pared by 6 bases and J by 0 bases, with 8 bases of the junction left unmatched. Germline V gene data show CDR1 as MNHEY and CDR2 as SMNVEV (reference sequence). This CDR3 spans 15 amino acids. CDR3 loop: CASSLDRMSSYEQYF. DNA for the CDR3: TGTGCCAGCAGCCTGGACAGGATGAGCTCCTACGAGCAGTACTTC.

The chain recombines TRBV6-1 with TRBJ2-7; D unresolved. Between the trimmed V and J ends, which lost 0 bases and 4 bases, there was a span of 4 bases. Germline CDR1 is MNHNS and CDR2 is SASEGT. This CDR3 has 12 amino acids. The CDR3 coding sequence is TGTGCCAGCAGTGAAGCCCGGTACGAGCAGTACTTC. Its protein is CASSEARYEQYF.

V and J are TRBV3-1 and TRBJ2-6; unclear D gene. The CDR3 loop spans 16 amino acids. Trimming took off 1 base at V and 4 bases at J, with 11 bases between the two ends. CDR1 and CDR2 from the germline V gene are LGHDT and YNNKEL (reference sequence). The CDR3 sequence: CASSQAVLSGANVLTF. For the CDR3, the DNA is TGTGCCAGCAGCCAAGCTGTACTGTCCGGGGCCAACGTCCTGACTTTC.

DNA of the CDR3: TGTGCCACCCCGGGACATCCTCGCTCTGGGGCCAACGTCCTGACTTTC. Residues: CATPGHPRSGANVLTF. The chain employs TRBV10-3 and TRBJ2-6, with a tentative D call TRBD1 (6 bases). Trimming stripped 10 bases from V and 0 bases from J, with 16 bases between. This CDR3 contains 16 residues. Looked up from germline, CDR1 is ENHRY and CDR2 is SYGVKD.

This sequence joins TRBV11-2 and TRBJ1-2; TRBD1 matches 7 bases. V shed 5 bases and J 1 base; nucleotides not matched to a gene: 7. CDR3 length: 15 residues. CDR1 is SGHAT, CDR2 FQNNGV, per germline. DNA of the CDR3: TGTGCCAGCAGCCCCCCGGGACAGCATAACTATGGCTACACCTTC. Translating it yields CASSPPGQHNYGYTF.

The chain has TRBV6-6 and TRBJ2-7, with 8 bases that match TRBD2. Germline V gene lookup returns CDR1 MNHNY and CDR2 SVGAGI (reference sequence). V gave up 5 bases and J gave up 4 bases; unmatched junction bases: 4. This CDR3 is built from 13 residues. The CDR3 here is CASSAGTSYEQYF. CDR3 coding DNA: TGTGCCAGCAGTGCCGGGACTAGTTACGAGCAGTACTTC.

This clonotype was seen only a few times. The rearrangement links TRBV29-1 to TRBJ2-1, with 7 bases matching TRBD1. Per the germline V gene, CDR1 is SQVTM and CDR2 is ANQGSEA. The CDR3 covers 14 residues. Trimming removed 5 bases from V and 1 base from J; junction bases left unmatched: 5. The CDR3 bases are TGCAGCGTTAAAGGGACAGTTTCCTACAATGAGCAGTTCTTC. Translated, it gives CSVKGTVSYNEQFF.

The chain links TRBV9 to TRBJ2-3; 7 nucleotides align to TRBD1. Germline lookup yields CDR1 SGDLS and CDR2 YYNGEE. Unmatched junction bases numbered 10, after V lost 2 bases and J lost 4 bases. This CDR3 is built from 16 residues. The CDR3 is CASSVRQGSGADTQYF. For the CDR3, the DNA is TGTGCCAGCAGCGTTCGACAGGGATCTGGGGCAGATACGCAGTATTTT.

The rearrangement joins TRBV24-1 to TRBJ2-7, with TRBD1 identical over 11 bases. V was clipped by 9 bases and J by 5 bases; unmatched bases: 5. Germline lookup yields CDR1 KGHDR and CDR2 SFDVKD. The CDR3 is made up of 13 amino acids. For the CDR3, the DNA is TGTGCCACCTCCTGGACAGGGGGCAACGAGCAGTACTTC. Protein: CATSWTGGNEQYF.

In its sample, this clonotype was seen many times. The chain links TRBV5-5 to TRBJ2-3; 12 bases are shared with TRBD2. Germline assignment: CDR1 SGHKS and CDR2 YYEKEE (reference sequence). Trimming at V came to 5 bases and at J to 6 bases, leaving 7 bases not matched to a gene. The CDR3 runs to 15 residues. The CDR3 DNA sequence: TGTGCCAGCAGGCTGACTAGCGGGGGAAGGGATACGCAGTATTTT. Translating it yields CASRLTSGGRDTQYF.

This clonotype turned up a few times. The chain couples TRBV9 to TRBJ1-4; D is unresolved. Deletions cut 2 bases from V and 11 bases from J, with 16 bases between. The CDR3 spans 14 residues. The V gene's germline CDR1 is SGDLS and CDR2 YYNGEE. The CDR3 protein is CASSVEERVDKLFF. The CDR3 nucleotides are TGTGCCAGCAGCGTCGAGGAGAGGGTGGACAAACTGTTTTTT.

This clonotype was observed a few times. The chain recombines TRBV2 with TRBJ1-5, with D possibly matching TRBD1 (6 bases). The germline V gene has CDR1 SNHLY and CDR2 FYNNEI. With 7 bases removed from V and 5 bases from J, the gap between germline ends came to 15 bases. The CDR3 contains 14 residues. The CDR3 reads CASTQGQSHQPQHF. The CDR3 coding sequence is TGTGCCAGCACACAAGGACAGTCACATCAGCCCCAGCATTTT.

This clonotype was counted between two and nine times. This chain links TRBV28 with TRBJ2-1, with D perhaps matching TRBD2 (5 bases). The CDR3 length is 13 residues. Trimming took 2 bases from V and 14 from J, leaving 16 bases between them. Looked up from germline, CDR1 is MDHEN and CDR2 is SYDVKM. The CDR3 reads CASSLDLKGSKFF. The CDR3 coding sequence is TGTGCCAGCAGTTTAGATCTGAAAGGGAGCAAGTTCTTC.

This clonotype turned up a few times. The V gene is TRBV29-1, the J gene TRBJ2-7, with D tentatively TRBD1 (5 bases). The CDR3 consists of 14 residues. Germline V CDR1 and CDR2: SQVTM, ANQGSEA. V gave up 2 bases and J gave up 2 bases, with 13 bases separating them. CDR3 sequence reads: CSVESPGPTYEQYF. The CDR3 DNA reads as TGCAGCGTTGAATCTCCAGGGCCCACCTACGAGCAGTACTTC.

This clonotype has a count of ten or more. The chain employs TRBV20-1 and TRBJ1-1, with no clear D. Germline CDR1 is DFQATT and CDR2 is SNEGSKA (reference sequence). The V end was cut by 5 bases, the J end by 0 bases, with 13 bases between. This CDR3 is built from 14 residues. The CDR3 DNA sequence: TGCAGTGCTCGTACCGGGTATGTGAACACTGAAGCTTTCTTT. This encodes CSARTGYVNTEAFF.

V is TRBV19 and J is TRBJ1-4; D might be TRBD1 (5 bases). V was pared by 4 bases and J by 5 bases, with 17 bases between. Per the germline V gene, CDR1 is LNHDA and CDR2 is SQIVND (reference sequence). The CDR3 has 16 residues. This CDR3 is CASSTRRDGLNEKLFF. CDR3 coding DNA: TGTGCCAGTAGTACTCGAAGGGACGGCCTGAATGAAAAACTGTTTTTT.

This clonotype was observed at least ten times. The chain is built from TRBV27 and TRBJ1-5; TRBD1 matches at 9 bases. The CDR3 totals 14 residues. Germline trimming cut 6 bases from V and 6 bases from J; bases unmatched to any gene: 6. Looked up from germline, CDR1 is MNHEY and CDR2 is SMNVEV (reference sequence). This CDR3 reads CASRGQGFSQPQHF. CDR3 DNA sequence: TGTGCCAGCAGGGGACAGGGTTTTTCTCAGCCCCAGCATTTT.

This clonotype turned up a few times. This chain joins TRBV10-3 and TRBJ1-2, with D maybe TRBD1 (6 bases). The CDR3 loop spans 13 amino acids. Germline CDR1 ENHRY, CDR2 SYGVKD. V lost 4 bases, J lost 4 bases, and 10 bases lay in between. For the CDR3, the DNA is TGTGCCATCAGTGGGGGGCGCGGCTATGGCTACACCTTC. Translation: CAISGGRGYGYTF.

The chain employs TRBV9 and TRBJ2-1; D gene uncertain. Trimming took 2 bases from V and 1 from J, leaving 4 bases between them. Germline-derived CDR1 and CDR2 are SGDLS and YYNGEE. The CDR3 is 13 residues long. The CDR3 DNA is TGTGCCAGCAGCGTGGGGTCCTACAATGAGCAGTTCTTC. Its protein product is CASSVGSYNEQFF.

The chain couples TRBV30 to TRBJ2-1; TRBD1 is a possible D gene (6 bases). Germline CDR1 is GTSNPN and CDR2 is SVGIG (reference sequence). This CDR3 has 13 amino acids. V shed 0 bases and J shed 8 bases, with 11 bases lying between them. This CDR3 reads CAWSVTGSHEQFF. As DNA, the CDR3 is TGTGCCTGGAGTGTAACAGGGAGCCATGAGCAGTTCTTC. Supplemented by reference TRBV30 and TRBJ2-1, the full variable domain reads SQTIHQWPATLVQPVGSPLSLECTVEGTSNPNLYWYRQAAGRGLQLLFYSVGIGQISSEVPQNLSASRPQDRQFILSSKKLLLSDSGFYLCAWSVTGSHEQFFGPGTRLTVL.

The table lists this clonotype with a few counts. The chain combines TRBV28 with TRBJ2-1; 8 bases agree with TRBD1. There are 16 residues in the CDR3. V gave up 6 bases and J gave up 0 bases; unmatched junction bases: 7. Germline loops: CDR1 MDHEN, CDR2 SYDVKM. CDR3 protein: CASRGTGPSSYNEQFF. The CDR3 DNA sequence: TGTGCCAGCAGGGGGACAGGCCCGAGCTCCTACAATGAGCAGTTCTTC. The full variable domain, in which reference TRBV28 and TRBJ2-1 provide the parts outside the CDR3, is DVKVTQSSRYLVKRTGEKVFLECVQDMDHENMFWYRQDPGLGLRLIYFSYDVKMKEKGDIPEGYSVSREKKERFSLILESASTNQTSMYLCASRGTGPSSYNEQFFGPGTRLTVL.

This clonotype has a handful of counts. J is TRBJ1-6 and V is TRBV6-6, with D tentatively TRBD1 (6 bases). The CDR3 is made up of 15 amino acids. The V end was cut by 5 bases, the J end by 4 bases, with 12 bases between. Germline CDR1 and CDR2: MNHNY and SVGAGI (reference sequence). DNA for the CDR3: TGTGCCAGCAGTAACGACAGGAGTTATAATTCACCCCTCCACTTT. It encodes CASSNDRSYNSPLHF.

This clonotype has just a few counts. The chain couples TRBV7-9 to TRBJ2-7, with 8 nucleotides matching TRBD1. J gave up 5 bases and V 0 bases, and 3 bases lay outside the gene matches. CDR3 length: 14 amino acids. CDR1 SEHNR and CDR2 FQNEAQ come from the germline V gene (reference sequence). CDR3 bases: TGTGCCAGCAGCTTAGCCGCGACAGGGGACGAGCAGTACTTC. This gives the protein CASSLAATGDEQYF.

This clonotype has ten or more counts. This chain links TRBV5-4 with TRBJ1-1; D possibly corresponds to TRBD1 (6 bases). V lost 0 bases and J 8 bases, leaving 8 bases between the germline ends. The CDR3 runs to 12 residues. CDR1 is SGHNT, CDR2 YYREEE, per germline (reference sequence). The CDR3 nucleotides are TGTGCCAGCAGCTTGGACGGGACAGAAGCTTTCTTT. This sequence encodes CASSLDGTEAFF.